This entry describes one TCR beta chain. The sample originates from a study of blood T cell repertoires in COVID-19. Study background: Acute and convalescent COVID-19 specimens originated in the United States, Italy and Spain.

As originally analysed: Reference gene primer amplification yielded estimated nucleated cell counts. The assay was immunoSEQ multiplex PCR, and TCRdb's table has in-frame clones only and misses some. The DNA was the basis for D and trimming; V, J and clone size are from that table. The repertoire holds tens of thousands of clones, with under 90% as singletons. CDR3 length: 15 amino acids. V was clipped by 0 bases and J by 4 bases; unmatched bases: 4. Germline V gene lookup returns CDR1 MGHRA and CDR2 YSYEKL. V usage is TRBV4-1 and J usage is TRBJ1-2; 8 bases map to TRBD1. Material: peripheral blood. The sequence came from a man aged 55 to 70 with acute or convalescent COVID-19. Written as DNA, the CDR3 is TGCGCCAGCAGCCAAGAATACGGGACAGGCTATGGCTACACCTTC. Amino acid sequence: CASSQEYGTGYGYTF.